Listed below are T cell receptor beta chains from one sample, sequenced in a study of CD8 T cells in ankylosing spondylitis. TCRdb used MiXCR to reprocess the 5' RACE reads, holding one entry per CDR3 protein. Among roughly 200,000 distinct CDR3 sequences listed, about 26% were seen once. Sequencing was carried out using blood, either unsorted or a sorted T cell fraction (not recorded which). All receptors come from a male donor with ankylosing spondylitis or in good health (not recorded which). Each CDR3 is given with its conserved first and last residue. Fields, in order: CDR3 length, clone size, D gene, V gene, J gene, CDR3 DNA, CDR3 protein. A D gene is named only where the DNA matches it firmly. Size values are once, few and many counts, or a class for expanded clones, and some rows have none.

14	many	-	TRBV28	TRBJ2-3	TGTGCCAGCAGTGCCCGGAAACTAGGAGATACGCAGTATTTT	CASSARKLGDTQYF
17	-	TRBD2	TRBV20-1	TRBJ2-3	TGCAGTGCTAGAGACCTTGAAACTAGCGGCCCCACAGATACGCAGTATTTT	CSARDLETSGPTDTQYF
14	many	TRBD1	TRBV20-1	TRBJ2-5	TGCAGTGCTAGTCCGGGACAGGGGACGAAGACCCAGTACTTC	CSASPGQGTKTQYF
15	many	-	TRBV14	TRBJ2-5	TGTGCCAGCAGCCTGGGGCAGGGGAGGAGAGAGACCCAGTACTTC	CASSLGQGRRETQYF
15	many	-	TRBV7-3	TRBJ2-5	TGTGCCAGCAGCTTAATGGGAACAGACCAAGAGACCCAGTACTTC	CASSLMGTDQETQYF
15	many	TRBD2	TRBV11-3	TRBJ2-3	TGTGCCAGCAGCCCATCACTAGCGGGAGCGGATACGCAGTATTTT	CASSPSLAGADTQYF
15	-	-	TRBV20-1	TRBJ2-1	TGCAGTGCCGCCGCAGCGGAAAGCTCCTACAATGAGCAGTTCTTC	CSAAAAESSYNEQFF
15	many	-	TRBV6-2/TRBV6-3	TRBJ1-1	TGTGCCAGCAGTGAAACCGGGACAAAGAACACTGAAGCTTTCTTT	CASSETGTKNTEAFF
15	-	TRBD2	TRBV6-5	TRBJ2-5	TGTGCCAGCAGTTATTCTCCTAGCGGCCAAGAGACCCAGTACTTC	CASSYSPSGQETQYF
15	many	-	TRBV29-1	TRBJ2-2	TGCAGCGCCGGGGGGCAGGGGGCGGTCACCGGGGAGCTGTTTTTT	CSAGGQGAVTGELFF
14	-	-	TRBV4-3	TRBJ2-5	TGCGCCAGCAGCCAAGAAGACCGAGCGGAGACCCAGTACTTC	CASSQEDRAETQYF
14	many	-	TRBV20-1	TRBJ2-1	TGCAGTGCTAGTTGGGATACGACATACAATGAGCAGTTCTTC	CSASWDTTYNEQFF
16	many	-	TRBV18	TRBJ1-1	TGTGCCAGCTCCCTGCAGTCCCAAGCACTGAACACTGAAGCTTTCTTT	CASSLQSQALNTEAFF
16	once	-	TRBV29-1	TRBJ2-1	TGCAGCGTTGAGAGGACAAAATCTAGCTCCTACAATGAGCAGTTCTTC	CSVERTKSSSYNEQFF
15	-	-	TRBV11-3	TRBJ2-1	TGTGCCAGCAGCTTAGAGGGAGCGGCAGGGAATGAGCAGTTCTTC	CASSLEGAAGNEQFF
13	few	-	TRBV20-1	TRBJ2-3	TGCAGTGCTCTTCTCGGGGACACAGATACGCAGTATTTT	CSALLGDTDTQYF
15	-	-	TRBV20-1	TRBJ2-1	TGCAGTGCTAGAGATCTAGTGGGCTCCTACAATGAGCAGTTCTTC	CSARDLVGSYNEQFF
16	many	-	TRBV12-3/TRBV12-4	TRBJ2-2	TGTGCCAGCAGTTTAGACGGGATTAAAGGCACCGGGGAGCTGTTTTTT	CASSLDGIKGTGELFF
14	-	TRBD2	TRBV12-3/TRBV12-4	TRBJ2-1	TGTGCCAGCAATTTAGCGGGACCCTACAATGAGCAGTTCTTC	CASNLAGPYNEQFF
15	many	TRBD2	TRBV4-1	TRBJ2-1	TGCGCCAGCAGCCAACTAGCGGGAGCCTACAATGAGCAGTTCTTC	CASSQLAGAYNEQFF
13	few	-	TRBV20-1	TRBJ1-2	TGCAGTGCTAGAGATGGGGGGAACTATGGCTACACCTTC	CSARDGGNYGYTF
13	-	TRBD2	TRBV20-1	TRBJ2-7	TGCAGTGCAAGGACTAGCGGGTTCTACGAGCAGTACTTC	CSARTSGFYEQYF
14	once	-	TRBV7-2	TRBJ2-1	TGTGCCAGCAGCTTACCGGGACCGTACAATGAGCAGTTCTTC	CASSLPGPYNEQFF
15	few	TRBD2	TRBV30	TRBJ2-1	TGTGCCTGGAGTCCCTCTTGGACAGCGGGAGCTGAGCAGTTCTTC	CAWSPSWTAGAEQFF
14	-	-	TRBV4-3	TRBJ1-1	TGCGCCAGCAGCCCAGTGGGGATGAACACTGAAGCTTTCTTT	CASSPVGMNTEAFF
15	-	-	TRBV9	TRBJ2-3	TGTGCCAGCAGCGACACCGGGACTAGCACAGATACGCAGTATTTT	CASSDTGTSTDTQYF
14	-	-	TRBV24-1	TRBJ2-3	TGTGCCACCAGTGACCCGGCCCGCACAGATACGCAGTATTTT	CATSDPARTDTQYF
9	-	-	TRBV29-1	TRBJ2-1	TGCAGCGTTGGGGATGAGCAGTTCTTC	CSVGDEQFF
19	-	TRBD1	TRBV12-3/TRBV12-4	TRBJ1-3	TGTGCCAGCAGTTTTAGGTGGGGTAAGGGACAGGCTCCCGGAAACACCATATATTTT	CASSFRWGKGQAPGNTIYF
20	few	TRBD2	TRBV20-1	TRBJ2-1	TGCAGTGCCATTGCACCCGGACTAGCGGGAGGCCCAAATATATACAATGAGCAGTTCTTC	CSAIAPGLAGGPNIYNEQFF
12	many	-	TRBV2	TRBJ2-7	TGTGCCAGCAGACAGGGACGCAACGAGCAGTACTTC	CASRQGRNEQYF
14	-	-	TRBV20-1	TRBJ2-3	TGCAGTGCTAGAGGAGGCAGGGTCACAGATACGCAGTATTTT	CSARGGRVTDTQYF
12	few	-	TRBV20-1	TRBJ2-7	TGCAGTGCACAGGGCAGAGACTACGAGCAGTACTTC	CSAQGRDYEQYF
13	-	TRBD1	TRBV20-1	TRBJ2-1	TGCAGTGCCCCACGGGACAGCCTCAATGAGCAGTTCTTC	CSAPRDSLNEQFF
13	many	TRBD1	TRBV5-6	TRBJ1-2	TGTGCCAGCGGCCTACAGGGGGGGGGCGGCTACACCTTC	CASGLQGGGGYTF
16	-	TRBD2	TRBV20-1	TRBJ2-7	TGCAGTGCCGCCAAACCCACTAGCGGGAGTAGGTACGAGCAGTACTTC	CSAAKPTSGSRYEQYF
16	many	TRBD1	TRBV10-3	TRBJ2-3	TGTGCCATCAGTGACCCCGGACAGGGGGCGCGAGATACGCAGTATTTT	CAISDPGQGARDTQYF
16	few	-	TRBV12-3/TRBV12-4	TRBJ2-1	TGTGCCAGCAGTTTATCCTTGGGGGCCACCGCTTCCCCAAAGTTCTTC	CASSLSLGATASPKFF
18	many	TRBD1	TRBV28	TRBJ2-2	TGTGCCAGCAGTCCCCCACCGGGACAGGGAAGCCAAGCCGGGGAGCTGTTTTTT	CASSPPPGQGSQAGELFF
16	-	TRBD2	TRBV20-1	TRBJ2-3	TGCAGTGCTAGCCTCGGGTCTAGCGGGAGCACAGATACGCAGTATTTT	CSASLGSSGSTDTQYF
12	many	-	TRBV20-1	TRBJ2-1	TGCAGTGCCCCTCGGACATCGGCTCAGCAGTTCTTC	CSAPRTSAQQFF
14	-	TRBD1	TRBV4-3	TRBJ1-2	TGCGCCAGCAGCCAAGCCTCAGGGGGTTATGGCTACACCTTC	CASSQASGGYGYTF
15	few	TRBD2	TRBV20-1	TRBJ2-3	TGCAGTGCGAAAGAAACTAGCGGGAGACTGGATACGCAGTATTTT	CSAKETSGRLDTQYF
12	many	-	TRBV20-1	TRBJ1-5	TGCAGTGCTCAACAGGGAGAACAGCCCCAGCATTTT	CSAQQGEQPQHF